These 17 T cell receptor beta chains were all obtained from the same sample, sequenced in a study of metastatic and nonmetastatic thyroid tumors. Through MiXCR, TCRdb re-clonotyped the PCR reads. The sample yields approximately 13,000 clones, approximately 33% seen once. Every patient underwent thyroid surgery untreated. Material for sequencing was tumor tissue. These receptors originate from a male donor with papillary thyroid cancer or a benign thyroid nodule (not recorded which). Some clones in this sample may be carry-over from other donors' samples.

In its sample, this clone was seen a few times. This chain links TRBV9 with TRBJ2-7, with 13 bases fitting TRBD2. V was pared by 0 bases and J by 4 bases, with 4 bases of the junction left unmatched. Germline V lookup: CDR1 SGDLS, CDR2 YYNGEE. This CDR3 is built from 16 residues. CDR3 loop: CASSVGTSGRLYEQYF. CDR3 DNA: TGTGCCAGCAGCGTAGGGACTAGCGGGAGACTTTACGAGCAGTACTTC.

This clone was counted a few times. A read error may be the cause here, since a much bigger clone is one base away. This chain uses TRBV19 with TRBJ1-1, with D possibly matching TRBD1 (5 bases). The CDR3 extends over 14 amino acids. The V gene's germline CDR1 is LNHDA and CDR2 SQIVND (reference sequence). The CDR3 is CASRGRGGATESFF. The DNA of the CDR3 is TGTGCCAGCCGCGGCCGGGGCGGCGCCACTGAATCTTTCTTT.

This clone has more than one count but fewer than ten. This chain uses TRBV11-1 with TRBJ1-1, with D possibly matching TRBD1 (6 bases). The CDR3 is 14 residues long. Germline V gene sequence: CDR1 SGHAT, CDR2 FQDESV (reference sequence). V dropped 0 bases and J dropped 6 bases, with 11 bases sitting between them. CDR3 sequence (DNA): TGTGCCAGCAGCTTAGCGGGGGGCGCGGCTGAAGCTTTCTTT. Translated: CASSLAGGAAEAFF.

This clone qualifies as medium-sized (0.01 to 0.1%). The chain carries TRBV2 and TRBJ1-1; D call uncertain. Per germline, CDR1 SNHLY and CDR2 FYNNEI. The V end was cut by 4 bases, the J end by 0 bases, with 6 bases between. The CDR3 spans 13 residues. CDR3 in amino acids: CASSVYVNTEAFF. DNA for the CDR3: TGTGCCAGCAGTGTTTACGTGAACACTGAAGCTTTCTTT.

The chain uses TRBV19 and TRBJ1-5; the D is unclear. Trimming took off 5 bases at V and 1 base at J, with 12 bases between the two ends. The germline gives CDR1 LNHDA, CDR2 SQIVND (reference sequence). The CDR3 length is 15 residues. CDR3 DNA: TGTGCCAGTAGTCCCCCGACAAGCAGCAATCAGCCCCAGCATTTT. This sequence encodes CASSPPTSSNQPQHF.

The CDR3 nucleotides read TGTGCCAGTATGGGCGTAGGCAGGTCGGGGGAGCAGTACTTC. Protein sequence: CASMGVGRSGEQYF. The chain uses TRBV19 and TRBJ2-7, with D perhaps matching TRBD2 (5 bases). The CDR3 has 14 amino acids. Per the germline V gene, CDR1 is LNHDA and CDR2 is SQIVND (reference sequence). The ends were cut back, 7 bases at V and 7 bases at J, with 20 bases in the middle.

This CDR3 reads CASSPYYEHDTQYF. The DNA of the CDR3 is TGTGCCAGCAGCCCGTATTATGAGCACGATACGCAGTATTTT. This chain joins TRBV14 and TRBJ2-3, with D uncertain. The CDR3 is 14 amino acids. Germline-derived CDR1 and CDR2 are SGHDN and FVKESK. V was pared by 4 bases and J by 6 bases, with 14 bases between.

This clone was detected many times. The rearrangement uses TRBV14 and TRBJ1-2; 8 positions match TRBD1. The V gene end was trimmed by 3 bases and the J gene end by 7 bases; junction bases not matched to a gene: 1. This CDR3 is 12 amino acids long. Germline lookup yields CDR1 SGHDN and CDR2 FVKESK. For the CDR3, the DNA is TGTGCCAGCAGCCAGGACAGGGTTGGCTACACCTTC. It translates to CASSQDRVGYTF.

This clone was picked up a small number of times. The gene calls are TRBV6-1 and TRBJ1-3, with D hard to call. The germline V gene encodes CDR1 MNHNS and CDR2 SASEGT. Trimming took off 2 bases at V and 0 bases at J, with 11 bases between the two ends. The CDR3 loop spans 16 amino acids. The CDR3 nucleotides are TGTGCCAGCAGTGAATGGCATCCGAACTCTGGAAACACCATATATTTT. Protein: CASSEWHPNSGNTIYF.

The chain recombines TRBV10-3 with TRBJ1-2; 9 bases line up with TRBD1. The CDR3 totals 18 residues. Germline CDR1 ENHRY, CDR2 SYGVKD. Trimming took 5 bases from V and 7 from J; bases not matched to a gene: 20. The CDR3: CAISSGMRDRVTGTGYTF. CDR3 nucleotide sequence: TGTGCCATCAGTAGCGGTATGAGGGACAGGGTAACGGGAACTGGCTACACCTTC.

The chain employs TRBV11-3 and TRBJ2-7; D remains ambiguous. Trimming pared 1 base from V and 0 bases from J, leaving 10 bases between. This CDR3 is 15 amino acids long. Germline values: CDR1 SGHNT, CDR2 YENEEA. The CDR3 protein is CASSLVGRSSYEQYF. CDR3 DNA sequence: TGTGCCAGCAGCTTAGTTGGACGAAGCTCCTACGAGCAGTACTTC.

The chain recombines TRBV20-1 with TRBJ2-3; D remains ambiguous. The CDR3 length is 12 residues. Germline CDR1 DFQATT, CDR2 SNEGSKA (reference sequence). V was pared by 4 bases and J by 6 bases, with 11 bases between. CDR3: CSANRPGDTQYF. As DNA, the CDR3 is TGCAGTGCTAACAGACCCGGCGATACGCAGTATTTT.

The chain couples TRBV5-1 to TRBJ2-1, with D perhaps matching TRBD1 or TRBD2 (6 bases each). CDR1 is SGHRS and CDR2 is YFSETQ in the germline V gene. The V gene lost 3 bases and the J gene lost 4 bases, with 23 bases spanning the gap. CDR3 length equals 18 residues. This chain's CDR3 is CASSSRGTPTGTYNEQFF. The CDR3 bases are TGCGCCAGCAGCTCACGGGGGACACCCACTGGGACATACAATGAGCAGTTCTTC. Based on the CDR3 plus reference TRBV5-1 and TRBJ2-1, the full variable domain is KAGVTQTPRYLIKTRGQQVTLSCSPISGHRSVSWYQQTPGQGLQFLFEYFSETQRNKGNFPGRFSGRQFSNSRSEMNVSTLELGDSALYLCASSSRGTPTGTYNEQFFGPGTRLTVL.

The chain joins TRBV6-2 or TRBV6-3 to TRBJ2-6; perhaps TRBD1 as D (6 bases). The germline V gene encodes CDR1 MNHEY and CDR2 SVGEGT. The CDR3 consists of 19 residues. V gave up 0 bases and J gave up 0 bases, with 15 bases separating them. CDR3 bases: TGTGCCAGCAGTTACTCGTCAGGGGCCGCAGACTCTGGGGCCAACGTCCTGACTTTC. Translating it yields CASSYSSGAADSGANVLTF.

The CDR3 coding sequence is TGTGCCAGCAGTCAGCGGGGGTCCTACAATGAGCAGTTCTTC. Translation gives CASSQRGSYNEQFF. The chain combines TRBV6-1 with TRBJ2-1; 8 nucleotides line up with TRBD2. Per germline, CDR1 MNHNS and CDR2 SASEGT. This CDR3 is 14 amino acids long. V was clipped by 5 bases and J by 1 base; unmatched bases: 1.

V and J are TRBV11-2 and TRBJ1-4; D perhaps matches TRBD1 (6 bases). CDR3 length equals 14 residues. The germline V and J ends were trimmed by 5 bases and 8 bases, with 15 bases remaining between them. Germline CDR1 reads SGHAT; CDR2 reads FQNNGV. CDR3 sequence (DNA): TGTGCCAGCAGCCCCGGGATAGGGGGAGAAAAACTGTTTTTT. It specifies CASSPGIGGEKLFF.

This clone was picked up one time. The gene calls are TRBV11-1 and TRBJ2-7, with 10 positions matching TRBD1. The ends lost 5 bases at V and 4 bases at J; junction bases unmatched: 8. CDR1 is SGHAT and CDR2 is FQDESV in the germline V gene (reference sequence). The CDR3 spans 15 residues. The CDR3 protein is CASSTEPGQGYEQYF. CDR3 coding DNA: TGTGCCAGCAGCACCGAACCGGGACAGGGGTACGAGCAGTACTTC.